This T cell receptor beta chain derives from a study of blood T cell repertoires in COVID-19. Study as a whole: T cells, B-cell-depleted T cells, or PBMCs provided the cDNA or gDNA that served as material.

Germline V gene sequence: CDR1 LNHDA, CDR2 SQIVND (reference sequence). Germline trimming cut 5 bases from V and 15 bases from J; bases unmatched to any gene: 13. The CDR3 totals 14 residues. Original processing notes: Nucleated cell counts were estimated from reference gene primer amplification. Libraries were prepared by immunoSEQ multiplex PCR; TCRdb keeps only in-frame clonotypes and omits some of them. That table gives V, J and clone size, and the DNA gave D and trimming. The table lists 120,000 to 150,000 clones, more than 75% of them singletons. The origin of this receptor is a woman in her 50s with active or convalescent COVID-19. Material: peripheral blood. V gene TRBV19 combines with J gene TRBJ2-1, with 10 nucleotides matching TRBD2. The DNA for the CDR3 is TGTGCCAGTAGTCCTTGGACTAGCGGATACCTGTTGTTCTTC. Translation gives CASSPWTSGYLLFF.